This T cell receptor (beta chain) derives from a study of blood T cells in healthy people across ages. Regarding the study as a whole: Diversity was estimated from one million T cells, and these estimates were considered underestimates.

The CDR3 runs 14 residues. Germline values: CDR1 MNHEY, CDR2 SMNVEV (reference sequence). V lost 0 bases to trimming and J lost 3 bases, with 6 bases between them. The authors ran a second PCR of about 7 to 12 cycles using a sample-barcoded 5' primer and a J-beta primer mix. Each cDNA molecule was tagged by a template-switch adaptor with 12 random nucleotides. TCRdb used MiXCR to reprocess the 5' RACE reads, holding one entry per CDR3 protein. The repertoire holds 600,000 to 1,000,000 distinct CDR3 sequences, with approximately 25% as singletons. As concerns this clonotype: Its antigen remains unknown.

The sample was also reused in another study, on T cells of mothers and their children. That report notes: Study donors consisted of a few healthy Caucasian mothers and their six children. Normalized overlap was always slightly, never significantly, higher in related than unrelated mother-child pairs.

The clonotype originates from a boy younger than 18 in good health. The sample taken for sequencing was blood. The chain carries TRBV27 and TRBJ2-1; D unclear. Here the CDR3 DNA reads TGTGCCAGCAGTTTATCGTGGCTCTACAATGAGCAGTTCTTC. Translation: CASSLSWLYNEQFF.